Following are 32 T cell receptor beta chains from one sample sequenced in a study of CD8 T cells in Susac syndrome (dated by TCRdb to between 2017 and 2020). The protocol used for the library was the immunoSEQ multiplex PCR assay. RNA was extracted with the RNeasy kit and roughly 0.45 to 1 ug was reverse transcribed using random hexamers. The public reads were reanalyzed by TCRdb: fastp trimming at Q25, MiXCR alignment, in-frame beta chains only. Each CDR3 protein gets just one entry, which takes the most common genes and DNA from the rows behind it. This sample has 50,000 or so distinct CDR3 sequences in its table, and approximately 93% of those were observed once. 0.4% to 0.55% of the sample is held by the ten biggest clonotypes. Sequenced: CD8+ T cells from PBMCs. The receptor set was obtained from a human donor with multiple sclerosis.

The V call is TRBV7-2, the J call TRBJ2-7; D gene uncertain. This CDR3 has 14 amino acids. Germline V gene lookup returns CDR1 SGHTA and CDR2 FQGNSA. V lost 5 bases and J 5 bases, leaving 16 bases between the germline ends. CDR3 residues: CASSPLVGRDEQYF. The DNA for the CDR3 is TGTGCCAGCAGCCCCTTGGTAGGAAGGGACGAGCAGTACTTC.

The chain recombines TRBV7-9 with TRBJ1-3; D is unresolved. There are 13 residues in the CDR3. Trimming took 10 bases from V and 0 from J, leaving 10 bases between them. The germline CDR1 and CDR2 sequences are SEHNR and FQNEAQ (reference sequence). CDR3 nucleotides: TGTGCCACCACTACGGCCTCTGGAAACACCATATATTTT. Protein product: CATTTASGNTIYF.

V and J are TRBV5-1 and TRBJ2-1, with D perhaps TRBD1 or TRBD2 (5 bases each). The CDR3 has 19 residues. Germline values: CDR1 SGHRS, CDR2 YFSETQ. Trimming pared 0 bases from V and 0 bases from J, leaving 19 bases between. The CDR3, as DNA: TGCGCCAGCAGCTTGGGAGGGATTGGGCAGGGTCCCTCCTACAATGAGCAGTTCTTC. Translation gives CASSLGGIGQGPSYNEQFF.

The CDR3 region is CATSSFAGGPLSYNEQFF. The CDR3 region has the DNA TGTGCCACCAGCAGTTTTGCGGGGGGGCCCCTCTCCTACAATGAGCAGTTCTTC. The chain has TRBV15 and TRBJ2-1; 9 bases map to TRBD2. Looked up from germline, CDR1 is LNHNV and CDR2 is YYDKDF (reference sequence). V lost 3 bases, J lost 0 bases, and 9 bases stayed unmatched. The CDR3 is 18 amino acids.

This CDR3 is CASSPGRTTYEQYF. For the CDR3, the DNA is TGTGCCAGCAGCCCGGGCAGGACGACCTACGAGCAGTACTTC. V and J are TRBV27 and TRBJ2-7; D unclear. CDR3 length equals 14 residues. The V gene lost 6 bases and the J gene lost 2 bases, with 14 bases spanning the gap. The germline V gene encodes CDR1 MNHEY and CDR2 SMNVEV (reference sequence).

V gene TRBV2 combines with J gene TRBJ1-1; D might be TRBD1 (5 bases). This CDR3 is 13 amino acids long. Germline assignment: CDR1 SNHLY and CDR2 FYNNEI. Trimming left V 6 bases short and J 5 bases short, with 13 bases between. This CDR3 is CASRGTHETEAFF. The DNA of the CDR3 is TGTGCCAGCAGAGGGACCCACGAGACTGAAGCTTTCTTT.

The V and J genes are TRBV9 and TRBJ2-7; 9 bases fit TRBD1. In germline, CDR1 is SGDLS, CDR2 YYNGEE. The V gene end was trimmed by 3 bases and the J gene end by 2 bases; junction bases not matched to a gene: 0. The CDR3 contains 13 residues. The CDR3 spells CASSGTGAYEQYF. The CDR3 DNA follows: TGTGCCAGCAGCGGGACAGGGGCCTACGAGCAGTACTTC.

The chain employs TRBV2 and TRBJ2-7, with TRBD1 identical over 8 bases. After removal of 3 bases from V and 6 bases from J, the junction contained 4 bases not matched to a gene. Germline CDR1 and CDR2: SNHLY and FYNNEI. CDR3 size: 13 residues. Here the CDR3 DNA reads TGTGCCAGCAGTGAGCGACAGGGGATCGAGCAGTACTTC. Translating it yields CASSERQGIEQYF.

V is TRBV6-2 or TRBV6-3 and J is TRBJ1-1, with D perhaps TRBD1 (6 bases). The CDR3 has 14 amino acids. From germline, CDR1 is MNHEY and CDR2 SVGEGT. Trimming cost V 4 bases and J 0 bases, with 9 bases left between them. DNA for the CDR3: TGTGCCAGCAGTTGGGGGCTGATGAACACTGAAGCTTTCTTT. Translated, it gives CASSWGLMNTEAFF.

Note on this clonotype: The junction departs from the called germline gene at one end, perhaps through a read error. The chain combines TRBV15 with TRBJ2-7; D call uncertain. The CDR3 spans 13 residues. Germline CDR1 reads LNHNV; CDR2 reads YYDKDF (reference sequence). DNA of the CDR3: TGTGCCACCAGCCCAGGCACTTCCTACGAACAGTACTTC. It is translated as CATSPGTSYEQYF.

CDR3 region: CASSFPAQGQVTYEQYF. CDR3 DNA: TGCGCCAGCAGCTTTCCCGCTCAGGGACAGGTCACCTACGAGCAGTACTTC. This sequence joins TRBV5-1 and TRBJ2-7, with TRBD1 matching over 8 bases. Per the germline V gene, CDR1 is SGHRS and CDR2 is YFSETQ. V trimming: 2 bases; J trimming: 2 bases; junction bases outside the gene matches: 12. The CDR3 contains 17 residues. Using reference TRBV5-1 and TRBJ2-7 for the parts outside the CDR3, the full variable domain is KAGVTQTPRYLIKTRGQQVTLSCSPISGHRSVSWYQQTPGQGLQFLFEYFSETQRNKGNFPGRFSGRQFSNSRSEMNVSTLELGDSALYLCASSFPAQGQVTYEQYFGPGTRLTVT.

The chain is built from TRBV7-8 and TRBJ2-7; 7 bases agree with TRBD1. J gave up 3 bases and V 4 bases, and 12 bases lay outside the gene matches. The CDR3 sequence is 16 residues long. CDR1 is SGHVS, CDR2 FQNEAQ, per germline. In DNA, the CDR3 is TGTGCCAGCAGCTCCAACCCTGGGACAGTGGACTACGAGCAGTACTTC. Residues: CASSSNPGTVDYEQYF. Drawing the rest from reference TRBV7-8 and TRBJ2-7, the complete variable domain is GAGVSQSPRYKVAKRGQDVALRCDPISGHVSLFWYQQALGQGPEFLTYFQNEAQLDKSGLPSDRFFAERPEGSVSTLKIQRTQQEDSAVYLCASSSNPGTVDYEQYFGPGTRLTVT.

This chain links TRBV19 with TRBJ2-1; 9 bases agree with TRBD1. There are 15 residues in the CDR3. Germline V CDR1 and CDR2: LNHDA, SQIVND (reference sequence). V was clipped by 7 bases and J by 6 bases; unmatched bases: 10. In nucleotides, the CDR3 is TGTGCCAGTACCGTTACAGGGGGCGGAATCAATGAGCAGTTCTTC. Protein product: CASTVTGGGINEQFF.

The chain carries TRBV4-1 and TRBJ2-7, with 9 bases matching TRBD1. CDR1 is MGHRA and CDR2 is YSYEKL in the germline V gene. CDR3 length: 15 residues. V was clipped by 3 bases and J by 2 bases; unmatched bases: 5. The CDR3 protein is CASSHLTGGAYEQYF. CDR3 sequence (DNA): TGCGCCAGCAGCCACCTGACAGGGGGAGCCTACGAGCAGTACTTC.

V is TRBV29-1 and J is TRBJ1-1; D is uncertain. The germline V gene has CDR1 SQVTM and CDR2 ANQGSEA. Trimming took off 1 base at V and 0 bases at J, with 24 bases between the two ends. The CDR3 has 19 residues. The CDR3 bases are TGCAGCGTTGAAGGTATGTTGGGAGGGAATGACCTGATGAACACTGAAGCTTTCTTT. Translated: CSVEGMLGGNDLMNTEAFF.

The rearrangement joins TRBV12-5 to TRBJ2-2; a weak D match, TRBD2 (7 bases). Trimming removed 2 bases from V and 6 bases from J, with 13 bases in between. This CDR3 is 15 amino acids long. The germline gives CDR1 LGHNT, CDR2 FRNRAP. For the CDR3, the DNA is TGTGCTAGTGGTTTGCGGGGGGCGGGGTCCGGGGAGCTGTTTTTT. Translated, it gives CASGLRGAGSGELFF. The full variable domain, completed using reference TRBV12-5 and TRBJ2-2, is DARVTQTPRHKVTEMGQEVTMRCQPILGHNTVFWYRQTMMQGLELLAYFRNRAPLDDSGMPKDRFSAEMPDATLATLKIQPSEPRDSAVYFCASGLRGAGSGELFFGEGSRLTVL.

The CDR3 spells CASSLKAGEASPLHF. Here the CDR3 DNA reads TGTGCCAGCAGCTTAAAGGCAGGGGAGGCTTCACCCCTCCACTTT. The chain employs TRBV13 and TRBJ1-6, with D possibly matching TRBD1 (6 bases). CDR3 length: 15 amino acids. The germline V and J ends were trimmed by 2 bases and 9 bases, with 14 bases remaining between them. Germline assignment: CDR1 PRHDT and CDR2 FYEKMQ (reference sequence).

The gene calls are TRBV27 and TRBJ2-3; 11 nucleotides align to TRBD2. The CDR3 consists of 16 residues. V lost 5 bases and J lost 4; bases outside the gene matches: 8. Germline values: CDR1 MNHEY, CDR2 SMNVEV (reference sequence). The CDR3 coding sequence is TGTGCCAGCAGTCCTATAGCGGGGGGGCCCCCAGATACGCAGTATTTT. Its translation: CASSPIAGGPPDTQYF.

The chain couples TRBV28 to TRBJ1-3; D uncertain. Germline lookup yields CDR1 MDHEN and CDR2 SYDVKM. Between the trimmed V and J ends, which lost 2 bases and 4 bases, there was a span of 9 bases. This CDR3 is built from 14 residues. CDR3 DNA: TGTGCCAGCAGTTTAGACTCGGACGGAAACACCATATATTTT. Translation gives CASSLDSDGNTIYF.

This clonotype was detected only once. The chain recombines TRBV7-9 with TRBJ2-6; D could derive from TRBD1 or TRBD2 (5 bases each). The CDR3 totals 17 residues. CDR1 and CDR2 from the germline V gene are SEHNR and FQNEAQ (reference sequence). V lost 5 bases, J lost 0 bases, and 14 bases lay in between. The CDR3 region is CASSQGRASSGANVLTF. The DNA for the CDR3 is TGTGCCAGCAGCCAGGGACGGGCCTCCTCTGGGGCCAACGTCCTGACTTTC.

CDR3: CASSVGRPVDIQYF. The CDR3, as DNA: TGTGCCAGCAGCGTAGGCCGACCGGTTGACATTCAGTACTTC. V and J are TRBV9 and TRBJ2-4; D unresolved. Trimming left V 0 bases short and J 8 bases short, with 12 bases between. Germline V lookup: CDR1 SGDLS, CDR2 YYNGEE. The length of the CDR3 is 14 residues.

The V and J genes are TRBV3-1 and TRBJ2-1; TRBD2 is a possible D gene (6 bases). Germline V lookup: CDR1 LGHDT, CDR2 YNNKEL (reference sequence). The CDR3 is 16 amino acids. Trimming took off 1 base at V and 9 bases at J, with 19 bases between the two ends. The CDR3 region is CASSQVSGGWGIEQFF. The CDR3 coding sequence is TGTGCCAGCAGCCAAGTTTCCGGGGGTTGGGGCATTGAGCAGTTCTTC.

The chain couples TRBV7-8 to TRBJ2-7, with D perhaps TRBD2 (6 bases). Trimming took off 4 bases at V and 6 bases at J, with 22 bases between the two ends. The germline V gene has CDR1 SGHVS and CDR2 FQNEAQ. The CDR3 has 16 amino acids. The CDR3 DNA reads as TGTGCCAGCAGCTCCCGAACGGGCGGGGACTTCTTCGAGCAGTACTTC. Protein product: CASSSRTGGDFFEQYF.

The V and J genes are TRBV11-2 and TRBJ1-5; D remains unclear. The V end was cut by 6 bases, the J end by 0 bases, with 18 bases between. This CDR3 contains 17 residues. Germline loops: CDR1 SGHAT, CDR2 FQNNGV. The CDR3 is CASSIGPSYISNQPQHF. CDR3 nucleotide sequence: TGTGCCAGCAGTATCGGACCCAGCTATATTAGCAATCAGCCCCAGCATTTT.

The chain employs TRBV5-1 and TRBJ1-1, with TRBD1 identical over 11 bases. Germline loops: CDR1 SGHRS, CDR2 YFSETQ. The V and J ends lost 4 bases and 4 bases, in that order; junction bases with no gene match: 6. The CDR3 totals 15 residues. The CDR3 DNA sequence: TGCGCCAGCAGCCTCCGGACAGGGGGCGTCACTGAAGCTTTCTTT. Its translation: CASSLRTGGVTEAFF.

This clonotype was observed once. The chain carries TRBV20-1 and TRBJ2-7, with 7 bases lining up with TRBD2. Germline V gives CDR1 DFQATT, CDR2 SNEGSKA (reference sequence). The CDR3 length is 14 residues. V shed 0 bases, J shed 3 bases, and the junction held 5 bases outside the gene matches. The CDR3 DNA reads TGCAGTGCTAGAGATGCGGGGGAAAACTACGAGCAGTACTTC. Translation: CSARDAGENYEQYF.

The chain is built from TRBV28 and TRBJ1-1; D is ambiguous. Germline V lookup: CDR1 MDHEN, CDR2 SYDVKM. This CDR3 contains 12 residues. V lost 2 bases, J lost 4 bases, and 5 bases lay in between. The CDR3 protein is CASSLVTTEAFF. For the CDR3, the DNA is TGTGCCAGCAGTTTAGTCACCACTGAAGCTTTCTTT.

This clonotype is a singleton in its sample. The chain uses TRBV9 and TRBJ1-2, with D uncertain. The V gene lost 4 bases and the J gene lost 5 bases, with 18 bases spanning the gap. CDR3 length: 15 residues. Per the germline V gene, CDR1 is SGDLS and CDR2 is YYNGEE. Written as DNA, the CDR3 is TGTGCCAGCAGCCCGGCCTACGGGTCCACATATGGCTACACCTTC. Amino acid sequence: CASSPAYGSTYGYTF. Looking up the rest from reference TRBV9 and TRBJ1-2 gives the full variable domain: DSGVTQTPKHLITATGQRVTLRCSPRSGDLSVYWYQQSLDQGLQFLIQYYNGEERAKGNILERFSAQQFPDLHSELNLSSLELGDSALYFCASSPAYGSTYGYTFGSGTRLTVV.

V and J are TRBV19 and TRBJ1-5, with D uncertain. The CDR3 totals 15 residues. Germline CDR1 LNHDA, CDR2 SQIVND (reference sequence). V gave up 7 bases and J gave up 3 bases, with 16 bases separating them. Written as DNA, the CDR3 is TGTGCCAGTACCCTGAACAGAGGCCCCAATCAGCCCCAGCATTTT. It is translated as CASTLNRGPNQPQHF.

This sequence joins TRBV7-9 and TRBJ1-6; unclear D gene. V lost 1 base to trimming and J lost 6 bases, with 10 bases between them. This CDR3 has 15 residues. Germline loops: CDR1 SEHNR, CDR2 FQNEAQ (reference sequence). The CDR3 region has the DNA TGTGCCAGCAGCTTAGTAGGTTGGACTAATTCACCCCTCCACTTT. As protein: CASSLVGWTNSPLHF.

The chain links TRBV5-1 to TRBJ2-7, with no clear D. The germline V gene has CDR1 SGHRS and CDR2 YFSETQ. The CDR3 loop spans 15 amino acids. V was cut by 5 bases and J by 3 bases, with 18 bases left in between. CDR3 sequence (DNA): TGCGCCAGCAGAAAATTTATGTACAGCGACTACGAGCAGTACTTC. It specifies CASRKFMYSDYEQYF.

This clonotype was seen only once. The chain has TRBV28 and TRBJ1-2, with D possibly TRBD1 on 6 matching bases. The V end lost 7 bases, the J end lost 4 bases, and 22 bases lay between the germline ends. Germline values: CDR1 MDHEN, CDR2 SYDVKM. This CDR3 is built from 16 residues. CDR3 in amino acids: CASNKDSETGTYGYTF. The CDR3 DNA reads as TGTGCCAGCAACAAGGACAGCGAAACGGGGACCTATGGCTACACCTTC.